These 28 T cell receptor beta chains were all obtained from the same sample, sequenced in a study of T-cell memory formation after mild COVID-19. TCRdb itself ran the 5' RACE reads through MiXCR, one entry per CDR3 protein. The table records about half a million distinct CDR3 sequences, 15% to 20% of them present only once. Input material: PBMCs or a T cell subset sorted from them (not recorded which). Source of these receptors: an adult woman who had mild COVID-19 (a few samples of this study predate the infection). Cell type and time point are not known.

CDR3 protein: CASRGQGFGELFF. CDR3 sequence (DNA): TGTGCCAGCAGGGGACAAGGGTTCGGGGAGCTGTTTTTT. The chain links TRBV12-3 or TRBV12-4 to TRBJ2-2, with D perhaps TRBD1 (6 bases). This CDR3 is 13 amino acids long. V was shortened by 6 bases and J by 7 bases, with 12 bases between the two germline ends.

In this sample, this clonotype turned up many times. The CDR3 DNA reads TGTGCCACCAGCCTACAGGGGGCTAGCACAGATACGCAGTATTTT. Protein sequence: CATSLQGASTDTQYF. This sequence joins TRBV15 and TRBJ2-3, with TRBD1 matching over 9 bases. Germline V gene sequence: CDR1 LNHNV, CDR2 YYDKDF (reference sequence). V gave up 5 bases and J gave up 0 bases; unmatched junction bases: 3. This CDR3 comprises 15 residues.

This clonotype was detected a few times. This CDR3 reads CASSETGGWDTEAFF. In DNA form, the CDR3 reads TGTGCCAGCAGCGAAACAGGGGGCTGGGACACTGAAGCTTTCTTT. The V gene is TRBV7-8, the J gene TRBJ1-1; 9 bases match TRBD1. Germline CDR1 and CDR2: SGHVS and FQNEAQ. This CDR3 has 15 residues. V shed 5 bases and J 3 bases; nucleotides not matched to a gene: 7. Looking up the rest from reference TRBV7-8 and TRBJ1-1 gives the full variable domain: GAGVSQSPRYKVAKRGQDVALRCDPISGHVSLFWYQQALGQGPEFLTYFQNEAQLDKSGLPSDRFFAERPEGSVSTLKIQRTQQEDSAVYLCASSETGGWDTEAFFGQGTRLTVV.

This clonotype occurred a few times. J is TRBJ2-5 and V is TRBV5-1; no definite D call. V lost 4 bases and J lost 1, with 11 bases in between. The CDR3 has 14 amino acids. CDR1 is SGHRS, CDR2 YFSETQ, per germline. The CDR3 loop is CASSLTVPQETQYF. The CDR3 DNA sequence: TGCGCCAGCAGCCTGACTGTCCCCCAAGAGACCCAGTACTTC. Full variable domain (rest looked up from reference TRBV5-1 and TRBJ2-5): KAGVTQTPRYLIKTRGQQVTLSCSPISGHRSVSWYQQTPGQGLQFLFEYFSETQRNKGNFPGRFSGRQFSNSRSEMNVSTLELGDSALYLCASSLTVPQETQYFGPGTRLLVL.

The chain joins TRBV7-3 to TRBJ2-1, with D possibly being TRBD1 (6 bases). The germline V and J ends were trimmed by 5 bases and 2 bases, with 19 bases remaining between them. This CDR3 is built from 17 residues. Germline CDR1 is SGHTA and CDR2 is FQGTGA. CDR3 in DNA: TGTGCCAGCAGCGGCGGACAGACAAGAACAGCCTACAATGAGCAGTTCTTC. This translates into CASSGGQTRTAYNEQFF.

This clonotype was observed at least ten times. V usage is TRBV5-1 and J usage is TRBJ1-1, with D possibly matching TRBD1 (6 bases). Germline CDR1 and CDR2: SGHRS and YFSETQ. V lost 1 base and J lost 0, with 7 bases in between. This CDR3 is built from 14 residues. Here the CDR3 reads CASSLSGVNTEAFF. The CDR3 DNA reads TGCGCCAGCAGCTTGTCAGGGGTGAACACTGAAGCTTTCTTT.

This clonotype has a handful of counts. The CDR3 nucleotides read TGTGCCAGCAGTAAGACTAGCGGGTCATATGAGCAGTTCTTC. Amino acid sequence: CASSKTSGSYEQFF. The chain carries TRBV12-3 or TRBV12-4 and TRBJ2-1, with 10 nucleotides matching TRBD2. The J segment lost 8 bases and the V segment lost 5 bases, leaving 6 bases of the junction unmatched. The CDR3 spans 14 residues.

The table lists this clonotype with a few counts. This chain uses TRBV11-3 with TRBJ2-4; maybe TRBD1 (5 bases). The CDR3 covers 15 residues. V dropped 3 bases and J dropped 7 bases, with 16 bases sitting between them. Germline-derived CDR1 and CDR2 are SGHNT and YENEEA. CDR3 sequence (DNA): TGTGCCAGCAGCTTGGACGGAAACAGGTGGAACATTCAGTACTTC. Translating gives CASSLDGNRWNIQYF.

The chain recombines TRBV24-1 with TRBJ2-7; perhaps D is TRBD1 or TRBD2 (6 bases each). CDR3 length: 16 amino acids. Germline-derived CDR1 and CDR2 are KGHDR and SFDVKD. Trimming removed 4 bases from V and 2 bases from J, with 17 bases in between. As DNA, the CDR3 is TGTGCCACCAGTGAGAGGGGGGCAGCGAACCCCTACGAGCAGTACTTC. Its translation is CATSERGAANPYEQYF.

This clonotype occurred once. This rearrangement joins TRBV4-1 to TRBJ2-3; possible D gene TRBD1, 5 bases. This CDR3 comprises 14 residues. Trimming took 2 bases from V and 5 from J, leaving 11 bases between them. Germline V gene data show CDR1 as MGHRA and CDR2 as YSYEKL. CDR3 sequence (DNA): TGCGCCAGCAGCCAAAAGGGGTTGAGAGATACGCAGTATTTT. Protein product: CASSQKGLRDTQYF.

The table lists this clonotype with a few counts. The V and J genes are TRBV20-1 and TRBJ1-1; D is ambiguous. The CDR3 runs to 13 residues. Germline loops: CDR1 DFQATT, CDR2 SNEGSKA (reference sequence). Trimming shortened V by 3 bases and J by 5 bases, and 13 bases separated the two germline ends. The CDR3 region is CSASPAGRTEAFF. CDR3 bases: TGCAGTGCTAGCCCTGCTGGGCGGACTGAAGCTTTCTTT.

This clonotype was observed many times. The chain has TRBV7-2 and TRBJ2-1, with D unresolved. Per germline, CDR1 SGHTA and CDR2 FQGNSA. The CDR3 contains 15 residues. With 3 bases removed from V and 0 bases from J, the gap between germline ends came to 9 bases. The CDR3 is CASSFAKSSYNEQFF. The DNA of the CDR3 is TGTGCCAGCAGCTTCGCTAAAAGCTCCTACAATGAGCAGTTCTTC.

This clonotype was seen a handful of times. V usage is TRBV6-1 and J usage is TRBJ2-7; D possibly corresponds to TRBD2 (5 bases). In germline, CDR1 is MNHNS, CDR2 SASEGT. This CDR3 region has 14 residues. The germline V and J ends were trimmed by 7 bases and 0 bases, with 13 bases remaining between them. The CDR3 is CASTSGWSSYEQYF. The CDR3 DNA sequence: TGTGCCAGCACATCGGGGTGGAGCTCCTACGAGCAGTACTTC.

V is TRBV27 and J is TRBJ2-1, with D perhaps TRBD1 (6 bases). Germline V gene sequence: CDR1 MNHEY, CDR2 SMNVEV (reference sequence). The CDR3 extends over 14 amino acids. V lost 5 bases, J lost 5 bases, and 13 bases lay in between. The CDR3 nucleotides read TGTGCCAGCAGTATCAGGGGAGAAAACAATGAGCAGTTCTTC. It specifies CASSIRGENNEQFF.

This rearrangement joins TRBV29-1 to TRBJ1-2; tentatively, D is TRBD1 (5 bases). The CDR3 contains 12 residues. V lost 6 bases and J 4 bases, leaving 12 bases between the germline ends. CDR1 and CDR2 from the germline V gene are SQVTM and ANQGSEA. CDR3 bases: TGCAGCGTATTGAAGGGGACCTATGGCTACACCTTC. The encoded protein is CSVLKGTYGYTF. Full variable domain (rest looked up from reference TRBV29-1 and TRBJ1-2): SAVISQKPSRDICQRGTSLTIQCQVDSQVTMMFWYRQQPGQSLTLIATANQGSEATYESGFVIDKFPISRPNLTFSTLTVSNMSPEDSSIYLCSVLKGTYGYTFGSGTRLTVV.

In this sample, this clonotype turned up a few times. In DNA form, the CDR3 reads TGCAGTGCTGCCTTCCCGGGATTGCCCCAGCATTTT. Translating it yields CSAAFPGLPQHF. The chain is built from TRBV20-1 and TRBJ1-5; no clear D gene. This CDR3 comprises 12 residues. Trimming pared 5 bases from V and 9 bases from J, leaving 14 bases between. Germline-derived CDR1 and CDR2 are DFQATT and SNEGSKA (reference sequence).

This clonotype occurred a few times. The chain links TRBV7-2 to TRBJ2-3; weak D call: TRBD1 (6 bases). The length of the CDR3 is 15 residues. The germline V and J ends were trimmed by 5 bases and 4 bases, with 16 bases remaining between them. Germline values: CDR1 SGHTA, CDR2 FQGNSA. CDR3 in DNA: TGTGCCAGCAGCCGAGGGGTAGCAGGGGCAGATACGCAGTATTTT. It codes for CASSRGVAGADTQYF.

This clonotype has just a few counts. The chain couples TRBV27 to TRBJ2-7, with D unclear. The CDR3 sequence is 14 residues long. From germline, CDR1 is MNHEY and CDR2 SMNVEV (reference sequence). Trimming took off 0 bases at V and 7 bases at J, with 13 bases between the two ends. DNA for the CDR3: TGTGCCAGCAGTTTATCGACACCCTCCCGGGAGCAGTACTTC. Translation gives CASSLSTPSREQYF.

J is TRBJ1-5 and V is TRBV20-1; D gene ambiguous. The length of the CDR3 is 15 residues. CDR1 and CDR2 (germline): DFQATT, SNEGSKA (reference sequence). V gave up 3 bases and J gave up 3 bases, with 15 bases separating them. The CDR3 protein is CSASPVSRSNQPQHF. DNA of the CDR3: TGCAGTGCTAGCCCAGTCTCCCGGTCCAATCAGCCCCAGCATTTT.

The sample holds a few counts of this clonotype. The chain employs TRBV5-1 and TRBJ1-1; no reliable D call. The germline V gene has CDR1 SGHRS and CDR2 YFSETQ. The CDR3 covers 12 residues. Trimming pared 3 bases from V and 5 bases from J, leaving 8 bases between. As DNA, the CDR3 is TGCGCCAGCAGCTCTGTAGGGACTGAAGCTTTCTTT. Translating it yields CASSSVGTEAFF.

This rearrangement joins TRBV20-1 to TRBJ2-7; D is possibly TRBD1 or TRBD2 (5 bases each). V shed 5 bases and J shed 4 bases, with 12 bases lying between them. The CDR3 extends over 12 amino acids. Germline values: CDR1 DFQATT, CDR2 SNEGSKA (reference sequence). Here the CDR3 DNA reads TGCAGTGCTTTCCGGGGCAAGTACGAGCAGTACTTC. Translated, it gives CSAFRGKYEQYF.

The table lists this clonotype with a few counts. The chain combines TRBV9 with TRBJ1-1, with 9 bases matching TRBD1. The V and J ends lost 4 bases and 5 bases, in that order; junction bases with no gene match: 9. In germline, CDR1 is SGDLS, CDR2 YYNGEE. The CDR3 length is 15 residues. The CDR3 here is CASSPGQGLGTEAFF. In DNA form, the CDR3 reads TGTGCCAGCAGCCCCGGACAGGGGTTGGGTACTGAAGCTTTCTTT.

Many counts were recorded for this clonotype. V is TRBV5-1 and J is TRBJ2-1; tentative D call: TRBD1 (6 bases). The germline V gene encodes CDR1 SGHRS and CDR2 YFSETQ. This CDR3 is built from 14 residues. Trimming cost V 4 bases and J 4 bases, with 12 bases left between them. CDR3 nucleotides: TGCGCCAGCAGCGCACAGGGAGATTACAATGAGCAGTTCTTC. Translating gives CASSAQGDYNEQFF.

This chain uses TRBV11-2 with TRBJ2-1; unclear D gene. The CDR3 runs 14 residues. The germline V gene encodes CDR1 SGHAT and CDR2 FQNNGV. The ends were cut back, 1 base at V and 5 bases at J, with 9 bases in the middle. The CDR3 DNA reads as TGTGCCAGCAGCTTAGGGGGTACGGACAATGAGCAGTTCTTC. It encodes CASSLGGTDNEQFF.

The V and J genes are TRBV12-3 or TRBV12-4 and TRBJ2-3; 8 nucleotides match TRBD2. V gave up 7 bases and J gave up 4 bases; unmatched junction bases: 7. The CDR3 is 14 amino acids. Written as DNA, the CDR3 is TGTGCCAGCACTACTGCGGGGGGCTCAGATACGCAGTATTTT. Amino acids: CASTTAGGSDTQYF.

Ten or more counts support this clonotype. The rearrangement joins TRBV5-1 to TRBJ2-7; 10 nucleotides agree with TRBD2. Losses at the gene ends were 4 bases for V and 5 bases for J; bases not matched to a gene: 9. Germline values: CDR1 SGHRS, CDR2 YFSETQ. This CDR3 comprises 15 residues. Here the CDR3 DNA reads TGCGCCAGCAGCGACTACCTAGCGGGGGATAACGAGCAGTACTTC. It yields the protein CASSDYLAGDNEQYF.

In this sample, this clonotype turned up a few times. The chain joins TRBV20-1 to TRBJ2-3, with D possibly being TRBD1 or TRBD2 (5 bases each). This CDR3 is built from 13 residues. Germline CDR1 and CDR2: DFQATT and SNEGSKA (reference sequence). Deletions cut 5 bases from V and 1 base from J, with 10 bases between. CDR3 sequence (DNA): TGCAGTGCTGGGACCGGTGGCACAGATACGCAGTATTTT. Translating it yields CSAGTGGTDTQYF.

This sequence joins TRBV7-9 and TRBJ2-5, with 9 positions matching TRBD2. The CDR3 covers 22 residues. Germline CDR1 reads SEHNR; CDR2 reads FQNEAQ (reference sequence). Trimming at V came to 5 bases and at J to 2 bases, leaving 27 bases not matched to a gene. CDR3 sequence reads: CASSATDRAAPWTSVLQETQYF. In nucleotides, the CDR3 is TGTGCCAGCAGCGCCACTGACAGGGCAGCACCCTGGACTAGCGTCCTACAAGAGACCCAGTACTTC.